This T cell receptor (beta chain) was sequenced for a study of shared clonotypes between healthy human individuals. Trimming cost V 5 bases and J 6 bases, with 14 bases left between them. The CDR3 extends over 14 amino acids. The germline V gene encodes CDR1 MGHRA and CDR2 YSYEKL. The naive CD8 fraction comprised CD45RO-negative cells positively selected for CCR7 and excluded terminally differentiated effector memory CD45RA+ cells. The table came from immunoSEQ multiplex PCR; TCRdb's copy has only in-frame clones and leaves some out. The sample shows roughly 2.1 million clones, more than 85% of them seen only once.

This chain links TRBV4-1 with TRBJ2-1; D is perhaps TRBD2 (7 bases). Sequenced sample: naive CD8+ T cells from PBMCs. This TCR came from a man aged 18 to 30 in good health. Some clones in this sample may be carry-over from other donors' samples. For the CDR3, the DNA is TGCGCCAGCAGCGAGGGGGGGGGTGTCAATGAGCAGTTCTTC. This encodes CASSEGGGVNEQFF.